The present TCR beta chain was sequenced within a study of Tregs in tolerant kidney transplant recipients. Using immunoSEQ multiplex PCR, the repertoire was profiled, and TCRdb retains in-frame clones only, with some absent. The sample holds roughly 66,000 clones, around nine tenths seen once. The TCR sequence derives from a human donor who received a combined kidney and bone marrow transplant. Sequences were derived from CD8+ T cells from blood, sampled before the transplant.

In DNA form, the CDR3 reads TGTGCCAGCAGTGAAGCGCTCGGGGGGCAAAGTAATGAGCAGTTCTTC. Translating it yields CASSEALGGQSNEQFF. The rearrangement uses TRBV6-1 and TRBJ2-1; the D gene is possibly TRBD2 (7 bases). Germline CDR1 reads MNHNS; CDR2 reads SASEGT. Trimming removed 0 bases from V and 7 bases from J, with 16 bases in between. The CDR3 runs 16 residues.